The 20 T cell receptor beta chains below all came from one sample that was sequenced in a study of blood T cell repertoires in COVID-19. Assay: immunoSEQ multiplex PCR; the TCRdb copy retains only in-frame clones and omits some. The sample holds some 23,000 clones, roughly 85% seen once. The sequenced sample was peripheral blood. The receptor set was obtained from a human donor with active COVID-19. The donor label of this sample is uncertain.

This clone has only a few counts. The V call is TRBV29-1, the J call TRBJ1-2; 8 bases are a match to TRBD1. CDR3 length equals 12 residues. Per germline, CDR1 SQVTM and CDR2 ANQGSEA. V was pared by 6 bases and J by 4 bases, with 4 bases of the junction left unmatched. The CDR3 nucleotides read TGCAGCGTCGGGACAGGCACCTATGGCTACACCTTC. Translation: CSVGTGTYGYTF.

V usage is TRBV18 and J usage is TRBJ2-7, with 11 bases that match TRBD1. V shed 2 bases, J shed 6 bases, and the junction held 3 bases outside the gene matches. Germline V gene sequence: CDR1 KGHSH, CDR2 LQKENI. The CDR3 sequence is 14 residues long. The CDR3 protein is CASSPGTGGFEQYF. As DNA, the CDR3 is TGTGCCAGCTCACCAGGGACAGGGGGATTCGAGCAGTACTTC.

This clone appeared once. The CDR3 spells CASSLATGVLWYGYTF. Here the CDR3 DNA reads TGTGCCAGCAGCTTAGCGACGGGGGTTTTGTGGTATGGCTACACCTTC. The chain has TRBV7-9 and TRBJ1-2; tentatively, D is TRBD1 (5 bases). Germline V gene sequence: CDR1 SEHNR, CDR2 FQNEAQ (reference sequence). This CDR3 spans 16 amino acids. The V end lost 0 bases, the J end lost 5 bases, and 16 bases lay between the germline ends.

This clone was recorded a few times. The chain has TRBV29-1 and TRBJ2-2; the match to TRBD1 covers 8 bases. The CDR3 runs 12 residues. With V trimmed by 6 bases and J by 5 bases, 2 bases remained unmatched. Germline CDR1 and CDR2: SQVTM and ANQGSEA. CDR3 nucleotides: TGCAGCGTAACAGGGGGAACCGGGGAGCTGTTTTTT. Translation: CSVTGGTGELFF.

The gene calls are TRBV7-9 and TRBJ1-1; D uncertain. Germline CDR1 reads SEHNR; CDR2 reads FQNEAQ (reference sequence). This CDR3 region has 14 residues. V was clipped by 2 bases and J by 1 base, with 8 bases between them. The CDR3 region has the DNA TGTGCCAGCAGCTTAACAGACCCGAACACTGAAGCTTTCTTT. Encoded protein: CASSLTDPNTEAFF.

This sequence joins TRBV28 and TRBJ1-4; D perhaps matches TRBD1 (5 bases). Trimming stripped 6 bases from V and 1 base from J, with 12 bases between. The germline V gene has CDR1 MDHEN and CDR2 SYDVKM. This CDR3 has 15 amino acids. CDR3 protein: CASRHGGGTNEKLFF. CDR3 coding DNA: TGTGCCAGCAGGCACGGGGGAGGAACTAATGAAAAACTGTTTTTT.

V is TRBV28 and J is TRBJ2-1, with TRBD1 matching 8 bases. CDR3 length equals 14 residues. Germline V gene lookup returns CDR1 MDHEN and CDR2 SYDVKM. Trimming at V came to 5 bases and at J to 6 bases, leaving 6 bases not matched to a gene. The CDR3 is CASSQDRVFNEQFF. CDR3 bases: TGTGCCAGCAGTCAGGACAGGGTTTTCAATGAGCAGTTCTTC.

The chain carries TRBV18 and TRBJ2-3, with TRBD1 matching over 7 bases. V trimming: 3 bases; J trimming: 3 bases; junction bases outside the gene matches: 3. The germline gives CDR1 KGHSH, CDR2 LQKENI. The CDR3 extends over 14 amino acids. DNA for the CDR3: TGTGCCAGCTCACCGATGACAGGGACAGATACGCAGTATTTT. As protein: CASSPMTGTDTQYF.

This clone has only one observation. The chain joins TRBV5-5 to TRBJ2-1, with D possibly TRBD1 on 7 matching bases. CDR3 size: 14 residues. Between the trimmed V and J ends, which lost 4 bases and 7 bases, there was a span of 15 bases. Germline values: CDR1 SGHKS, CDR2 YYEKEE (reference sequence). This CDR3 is CASSPEQGRNEQFF. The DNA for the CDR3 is TGTGCCAGCAGCCCAGAACAGGGGAGGAATGAGCAGTTCTTC. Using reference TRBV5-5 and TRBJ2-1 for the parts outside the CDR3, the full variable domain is DAGVTQSPTHLIKTRGQQVTLRCSPISGHKSVSWYQQVLGQGPQFIFQYYEKEERGRGNFPDRFSARQFPNYSSELNVNALLLGDSALYLCASSPEQGRNEQFFGPGTRLTVL.

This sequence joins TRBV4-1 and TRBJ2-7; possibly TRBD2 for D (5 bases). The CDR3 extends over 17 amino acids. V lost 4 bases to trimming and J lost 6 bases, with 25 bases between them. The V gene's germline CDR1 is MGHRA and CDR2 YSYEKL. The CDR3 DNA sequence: TGCGCCAGCAGCCTACAGCATGCTGGGAGTAGGACGTCCGAGCAGTACTTC. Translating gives CASSLQHAGSRTSEQYF.

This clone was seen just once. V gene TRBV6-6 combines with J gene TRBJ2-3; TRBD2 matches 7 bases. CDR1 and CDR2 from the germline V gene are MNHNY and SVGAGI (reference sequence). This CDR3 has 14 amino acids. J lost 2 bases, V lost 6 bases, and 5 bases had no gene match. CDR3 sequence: CASSVGGNTDTQYF. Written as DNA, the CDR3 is TGTGCCAGCAGCGTCGGGGGGAACACAGATACGCAGTATTTT.

The CDR3 region is CASSLLAGDRDEQFF. CDR3 in DNA: TGTGCCAGCAGTTTACTAGCGGGAGATAGGGATGAGCAGTTCTTC. The J gene is TRBJ2-1, the V gene TRBV28, with 10 bases lining up with TRBD2. CDR3 length equals 15 residues. The ends lost 2 bases at V and 8 bases at J; junction bases unmatched: 6. Germline-derived CDR1 and CDR2 are MDHEN and SYDVKM.

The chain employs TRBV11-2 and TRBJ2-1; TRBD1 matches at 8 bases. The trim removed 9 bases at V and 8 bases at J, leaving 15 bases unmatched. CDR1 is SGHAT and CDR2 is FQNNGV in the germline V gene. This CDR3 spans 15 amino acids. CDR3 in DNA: TGTGCCAGTTCCTCCGGGACAGGAGTTAGGTATGAGCAGTTCTTC. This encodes CASSSGTGVRYEQFF. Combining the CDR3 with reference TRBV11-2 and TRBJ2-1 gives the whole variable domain EAGVAQSPRYKIIEKRQSVAFWCNPISGHATLYWYQQILGQGPKLLIQFQNNGVVDDSQLPKDRFSAERLKGVDSTLKIQPAKLEDSAVYLCASSSGTGVRYEQFFGPGTRLTVL.

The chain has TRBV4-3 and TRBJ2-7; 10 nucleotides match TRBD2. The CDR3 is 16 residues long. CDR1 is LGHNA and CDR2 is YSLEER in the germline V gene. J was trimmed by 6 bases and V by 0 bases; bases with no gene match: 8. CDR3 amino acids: CASSQDWASGSGEQYF. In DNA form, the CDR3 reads TGCGCCAGCAGCCAAGATTGGGCTAGCGGGAGTGGCGAGCAGTACTTC.

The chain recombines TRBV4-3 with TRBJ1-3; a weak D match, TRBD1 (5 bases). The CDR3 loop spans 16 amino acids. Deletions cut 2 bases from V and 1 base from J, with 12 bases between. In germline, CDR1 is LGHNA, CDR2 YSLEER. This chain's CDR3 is CASSQFTGLSGNTIYF. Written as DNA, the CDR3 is TGCGCCAGCAGCCAATTTACAGGTCTTTCTGGAAACACCATATATTTT.

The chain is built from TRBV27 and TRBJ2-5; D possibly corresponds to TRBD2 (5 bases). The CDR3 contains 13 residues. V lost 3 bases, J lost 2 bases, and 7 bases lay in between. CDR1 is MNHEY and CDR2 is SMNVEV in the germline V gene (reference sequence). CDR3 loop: CASSFGDQETQYF. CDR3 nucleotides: TGTGCCAGCAGTTTCGGGGATCAAGAGACCCAGTACTTC.

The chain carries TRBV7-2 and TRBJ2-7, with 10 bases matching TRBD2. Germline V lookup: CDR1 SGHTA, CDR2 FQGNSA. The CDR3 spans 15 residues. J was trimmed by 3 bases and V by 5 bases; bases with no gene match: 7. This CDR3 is CASSASPSGSYEQYF. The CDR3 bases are TGTGCCAGCAGCGCCTCACCTAGCGGGAGCTACGAGCAGTACTTC.

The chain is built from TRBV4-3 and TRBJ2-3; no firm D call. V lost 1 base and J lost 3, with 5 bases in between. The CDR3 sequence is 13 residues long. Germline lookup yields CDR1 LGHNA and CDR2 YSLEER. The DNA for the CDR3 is TGCGCCAGCAGCCAAGGAGAGACAGATACGCAGTATTTT. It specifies CASSQGETDTQYF.

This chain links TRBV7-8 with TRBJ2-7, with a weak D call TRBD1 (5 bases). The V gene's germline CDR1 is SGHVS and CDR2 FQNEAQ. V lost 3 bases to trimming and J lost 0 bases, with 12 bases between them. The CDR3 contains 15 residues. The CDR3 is CASSFLLDSSYEQYF. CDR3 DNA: TGTGCCAGCAGCTTTCTTTTAGACAGCTCCTACGAGCAGTACTTC.

CDR3 protein: CASTTGIGSPLHF. The DNA of the CDR3 is TGCGCCAGCACTACAGGGATTGGTTCACCCCTCCACTTT. The V gene is TRBV5-1, the J gene TRBJ1-6, with D perhaps matching TRBD1 (6 bases). Germline V gene lookup returns CDR1 SGHRS and CDR2 YFSETQ. The V gene lost 6 bases and the J gene lost 9 bases, with 13 bases spanning the gap. The CDR3 sequence is 13 residues long.